This passage covers 12 T cell receptor beta chains from one sample sequenced in a study of shared clonotypes between healthy human individuals. TCRdb's table, derived via immunoSEQ multiplex PCR, lists solely in-frame clones and lacks some. The table includes 2 million to 2.5 million clones, approximately 93% detected once. Material for sequencing was naive CD4+ T cells from PBMCs. Subset described: CD45RA+ positively selected. These receptors originate from a man younger than 30 in good health. Some clones in this sample may be carry-over from other donors' samples.

This chain connects TRBV30 to TRBJ2-3, with 15 positions matching TRBD2. Trimming took 0 bases from V and 7 from J; bases not matched to a gene: 8. Germline-derived CDR1 and CDR2 are GTSNPN and SVGIG (reference sequence). This CDR3 region has 17 residues. The CDR3 DNA sequence: TGTGCCTGGAGTGTACTTGGGACTAGCGGGAGGTCGAATACGCAGTATTTT. Translation: CAWSVLGTSGRSNTQYF.

The chain couples TRBV18 to TRBJ1-3; D is ambiguous. The CDR3 extends over 15 amino acids. V was shortened by 2 bases and J by 0 bases, with 8 bases between the two germline ends. The V gene's germline CDR1 is KGHSH and CDR2 LQKENI. CDR3 DNA: TGTGCCAGCTCACCATATGGCCTCTCTGGAAACACCATATATTTT. It translates to CASSPYGLSGNTIYF.

This chain uses TRBV27 with TRBJ1-3; weak D call: TRBD1 (5 bases). Trimming cost V 6 bases and J 4 bases, with 10 bases left between them. Germline loops: CDR1 MNHEY, CDR2 SMNVEV (reference sequence). There are 13 residues in the CDR3. The CDR3 nucleotides read TGTGCCAGCAGCAGGGAAGTAGGAAACACCATATATTTT. Its protein product is CASSREVGNTIYF.

The genes are TRBV7-9 and TRBJ1-5; D is possibly TRBD1 (5 bases). Trimming removed 1 base at V and 3 bases at J, with 13 bases between. The germline V gene encodes CDR1 SEHNR and CDR2 FQNEAQ (reference sequence). The length of the CDR3 is 16 residues. CDR3 region: CASSLGEKGPNQPQHF. The CDR3 DNA follows: TGTGCCAGCAGCTTAGGGGAAAAGGGGCCCAATCAGCCCCAGCATTTT.

The chain carries TRBV28 and TRBJ2-7; D unresolved. CDR1 MDHEN and CDR2 SYDVKM come from the germline V gene. Trimming left V 4 bases short and J 3 bases short, with 7 bases between. This CDR3 has 12 amino acids. The CDR3 protein is CASSSHYYEQYF. The CDR3 region has the DNA TGTGCCAGCAGTTCCCATTACTACGAGCAGTACTTC. The full variable domain, its missing parts supplied by reference TRBV28 and TRBJ2-7, is DVKVTQSSRYLVKRTGEKVFLECVQDMDHENMFWYRQDPGLGLRLIYFSYDVKMKEKGDIPEGYSVSREKKERFSLILESASTNQTSMYLCASSSHYYEQYFGPGTRLTVT.

This chain links TRBV5-1 with TRBJ2-2; 10 bases map to TRBD2. Germline CDR1 is SGHRS and CDR2 is YFSETQ. The ends lost 0 bases at V and 5 bases at J; junction bases unmatched: 7. This CDR3 has 17 residues. In DNA form, the CDR3 reads TGCGCCAGCAGCTTGGTATTCCAGCGGGAGGGTACCGGGGAGCTGTTTTTT. This gives the protein CASSLVFQREGTGELFF.

The chain links TRBV28 to TRBJ2-4; D may be TRBD1 or TRBD2 (6 bases each). This CDR3 is 16 amino acids long. Deletions cut 2 bases from V and 1 base from J, with 12 bases between. CDR1 MDHEN and CDR2 SYDVKM come from the germline V gene. CDR3 coding DNA: TGTGCCAGCAGTTTACGGGGGCGTGGGGCCAAAAACATTCAGTACTTC. The encoded protein is CASSLRGRGAKNIQYF. Supplemented by reference TRBV28 and TRBJ2-4, the full variable domain reads DVKVTQSSRYLVKRTGEKVFLECVQDMDHENMFWYRQDPGLGLRLIYFSYDVKMKEKGDIPEGYSVSREKKERFSLILESASTNQTSMYLCASSLRGRGAKNIQYFGAGTRLSVL.

This clone was seen just once. The chain combines TRBV28 with TRBJ1-5, with TRBD1 matching 8 bases. Trimming at V came to 5 bases and at J to 9 bases, leaving 18 bases not matched to a gene. The CDR3 covers 17 residues. The V gene's germline CDR1 is MDHEN and CDR2 SYDVKM. CDR3 protein: CASSIPWTGRAPGPQHF. The CDR3 region has the DNA TGTGCCAGCAGTATTCCCTGGACAGGGAGGGCCCCCGGGCCCCAGCATTTT.

The chain combines TRBV25-1 with TRBJ2-5, with 7 bases that match TRBD2. This CDR3 has 14 residues. Looked up from germline, CDR1 is MGHDK and CDR2 is SYGVNS. After removal of 4 bases from V and 2 bases from J, the junction contained 4 bases not matched to a gene. The CDR3 loop is CASSVRSGQETQYF. As DNA, the CDR3 is TGTGCCAGCAGTGTTCGTAGCGGGCAAGAGACCCAGTACTTC. Complete variable domain (other parts from reference TRBV25-1 and TRBJ2-5): EADIYQTPRYLVIGTGKKITLECSQTMGHDKMYWYQQDPGMELHLIHYSYGVNSTEKGDLSSESTVSRIRTEHFPLTLESARPSHTSQYLCASSVRSGQETQYFGPGTRLLVL.

The CDR3 bases are TGTGCCAGCAGCTTAGCGCCCGGGACAGTGAACACTGAAGCTTTCTTT. Translating it yields CASSLAPGTVNTEAFF. This chain connects TRBV7-2 to TRBJ1-1, with 7 nucleotides matching TRBD1. V was pared by 0 bases and J by 0 bases, with 4 bases of the junction left unmatched. The V gene's germline CDR1 is SGHTA and CDR2 FQGNSA. The CDR3 is 16 residues long.

This clone was found once. V usage is TRBV6-5 and J usage is TRBJ2-3, with D possibly TRBD2 on 6 matching bases. Deletions cut 2 bases from V and 6 bases from J, with 9 bases between. The CDR3 extends over 13 amino acids. The germline gives CDR1 MNHEY, CDR2 SVGAGI. DNA for the CDR3: TGTGCCAGCAGTTACGGGGGGAAGGATACGCAGTATTTT. Protein sequence: CASSYGGKDTQYF.

The chain is built from TRBV5-1 and TRBJ2-2, with D perhaps assigned TRBD1 or TRBD2 (5 bases each). The V end was cut by 4 bases, the J end by 5 bases, with 21 bases between. CDR3 length equals 17 residues. Germline CDR1 and CDR2: SGHRS and YFSETQ. CDR3 residues: CASSPGASGGDTGELFF. DNA of the CDR3: TGCGCCAGCAGCCCCGGGGCGTCTGGTGGAGATACCGGGGAGCTGTTTTTT.